A selection of T cell receptor beta chains follows, all from one sample in a study of shared clonotypes between healthy human individuals. Only in-frame clones appear in the TCRdb table, and some are missing; sequencing was by immunoSEQ multiplex PCR. Of 2 million to 2.5 million clones listed, 93% are singletons. What was sequenced was naive CD4+ T cells from PBMCs. The receptors stem from a man in his late teens or twenties in good health. Some clones in this sample may be carry-over from other donors' samples. Each CDR3 is given with its conserved first and last residue. Each record gives: V gene, J gene, CDR3 length, CDR3 protein.

V: TRBV7-9
J: TRBJ2-2
length: 17
CDR3: CASSPRRRPEGTGELFF

V: TRBV6-1
J: TRBJ2-7
length: 14
CDR3: CASSEHRLAGGLLF

V: TRBV4-1
J: TRBJ2-7
length: 17
CDR3: CASSPHTGQPNSYEQYF

V: TRBV14
J: TRBJ2-5
length: 14
CDR3: CASSRYRDQETQYF

V: TRBV10-3
J: TRBJ1-1
length: 16
CDR3: CATKPNPGRENTEAFF

V: TRBV6-6
J: TRBJ1-3
length: 14
CDR3: CASDTGTSGNTIYF

V: TRBV28
J: TRBJ2-7
length: 14
CDR3: CASTPRGEGYEQYF

V: TRBV7-9
J: TRBJ2-1
length: 19
CDR3: CASSLAGSGGHSSYNEQFF

V: TRBV6-1
J: TRBJ2-7
length: 14
CDR3: CASMRTGGRYEQYF

V: TRBV19
J: TRBJ2-7
length: 12
CDR3: CASSMQGSEQYF

V: TRBV2
J: TRBJ1-5
length: 14
CDR3: CASNHGQGLQPQHF

V: TRBV5-1
J: TRBJ2-7
length: 14
CDR3: CASSPPTGPYEQYF

V: TRBV28
J: TRBJ1-2
length: 15
CDR3: CASSLGSGQGTGYTF

V: TRBV5-1
J: TRBJ2-3
length: 17
CDR3: CASSSTGASGSTDTQYF

V: TRBV5-1
J: TRBJ1-2
length: 14
CDR3: CASSPGDRPYGYTF

V: TRBV28
J: TRBJ2-5
length: 14
CDR3: CASSPTGTPRPQYF

V: TRBV29-1
J: TRBJ2-7
length: 12
CDR3: CSGGVDFYEQYF

V: TRBV28
J: TRBJ2-5
length: 13
CDR3: CASGTIPQETQYF

V: TRBV27
J: TRBJ2-1
length: 16
CDR3: CASSFSTQPWGHEQFF

V: TRBV7-3
J: TRBJ2-7
length: 15
CDR3: CASSFRPAWSYEQYF

V: TRBV19
J: TRBJ2-1
length: 15
CDR3: CASSARDRGMNEQFF

V: TRBV4-1
J: TRBJ2-7
length: 15
CDR3: CASSPLSGQQYEQYF

V: TRBV7-2
J: TRBJ1-3
length: 14
CDR3: CASSRTSAGNTIYF

V: TRBV15
J: TRBJ1-2
length: 14
CDR3: CATSRDGGPYGYTF

V: TRBV7-9
J: TRBJ1-4
length: 14
CDR3: CASSLRTGSEKLFF

V: TRBV7-9
J: TRBJ2-1
length: 14
CDR3: CASSLSFSYNEQFF

V: TRBV6-5
J: TRBJ1-1
length: 14
CDR3: CASRPLRGNTEAFF

V: TRBV11-2
J: TRBJ2-1
length: 18
CDR3: CASSLALGLAGGPGEQFF

V: TRBV11-2
J: TRBJ2-1
length: 13
CDR3: CASSRDMGDEQFF

V: TRBV28
J: TRBJ1-1
length: 12
CDR3: CASSLDRDEAFF

V: TRBV29-1
J: TRBJ1-1
length: 12
CDR3: CSAGRRGTEAFF

V: TRBV5-1
J: TRBJ2-7
length: 15
CDR3: CASSPKTSGFHEQYF

V: TRBV5-1
J: TRBJ1-2
length: 12
CDR3: CASSLAGYGYTF

V: TRBV9
J: TRBJ2-1
length: 14
CDR3: CASSVSDWRNEQFF

V: TRBV30
J: TRBJ1-2
length: 15
CDR3: CAWSGGLGAENGYTF

V: TRBV11-2
J: TRBJ2-2
length: 15
CDR3: CASSSIGGPGGELFF

V: TRBV29-1
J: TRBJ1-4
length: 14
CDR3: CSVVEVGLGEKLFF

V: TRBV5-1
J: TRBJ2-5
length: 17
CDR3: CASSLWASGSMQETQYF

V: TRBV7-2
J: TRBJ2-1
length: 14
CDR3: CASSFRSGGNEQFF

V: TRBV19
J: TRBJ1-5
length: 12
CDR3: CASSDGNQPQHF

V: TRBV10-3
J: TRBJ2-7
length: 14
CDR3: CATAWGVLTYEQYF

V: TRBV5-1
J: TRBJ2-3
length: 14
CDR3: CASSPTGQSDTQYF